Presented here are 8 T cell receptor beta chains from one specimen sequenced in a study of control samples from healthy donors and cancer patients. Assay used: immunoSEQ multiplex PCR; TCRdb lists only in-frame clones, some missing. The table lists around 180,000 clones, 80% to 95% of them singletons, with 2% in the top ten. Sequencing was done on a sample of blood. Every receptor here comes from a woman aged 35 to 49 in good health.

The chain has TRBV19 and TRBJ1-2, with D unclear. The germline CDR1 and CDR2 sequences are LNHDA and SQIVND (reference sequence). V was cut by 3 bases and J by 6 bases, with 26 bases left in between. This CDR3 region has 18 residues. The CDR3 DNA is TGTGCCAGTAGTATTAGTTTTGTCGGGCAGCCGACGCTGCATGGCTACACCTTC. The encoded protein is CASSISFVGQPTLHGYTF.

The chain employs TRBV5-1 and TRBJ1-3; maybe TRBD1 (6 bases). Trimming left V 0 bases short and J 3 bases short, with 10 bases between. The CDR3 sequence is 15 residues long. Germline loops: CDR1 SGHRS, CDR2 YFSETQ. CDR3 loop: CASSLAGVDGNTIYF. CDR3 nucleotide sequence: TGCGCCAGCAGCTTGGCAGGGGTGGATGGAAACACCATATATTTT.

The rearrangement uses TRBV7-2 and TRBJ1-5, with D unclear. CDR1 and CDR2 from the germline V gene are SGHTA and FQGNSA. This CDR3 has 15 residues. V was pared by 6 bases and J by 2 bases, with 14 bases between. As DNA, the CDR3 is TGTGCCAGCAGTCCGGAGGGCTCGGGCAATCAGCCCCAGCATTTT. It translates to CASSPEGSGNQPQHF.

The V gene is TRBV4-1, the J gene TRBJ2-1; 8 bases line up with TRBD1. After removal of 4 bases from V and 8 bases from J, the junction contained 4 bases not matched to a gene. CDR1 MGHRA and CDR2 YSYEKL come from the germline V gene. The length of the CDR3 is 13 residues. The CDR3 sequence: CASSLRTGYEQFF. The CDR3, as DNA: TGCGCCAGCAGCCTAAGGACAGGGTATGAGCAGTTCTTC.

This clone has more than one count but fewer than ten. CDR3 region: CASSYPSTSYNSPLHF. The CDR3 bases are TGTGCCAGCAGTTATCCATCCACCTCCTATAATTCACCCCTCCACTTT. V gene TRBV6-5 combines with J gene TRBJ1-6; D unresolved. Germline lookup yields CDR1 MNHEY and CDR2 SVGAGI. The length of the CDR3 is 16 residues. The V end was cut by 3 bases, the J end by 0 bases, with 9 bases between.

Of note for this clone: Different DNA sequences within this sample yield the same CDR3. The rearrangement joins TRBV7-9 to TRBJ1-2; TRBD1 agrees at 9 bases. The CDR3 is 12 residues long. V trimming: 5 bases; J trimming: 7 bases; junction bases outside the gene matches: 2. Germline values: CDR1 SEHNR, CDR2 FQNEAQ (reference sequence). DNA for the CDR3: TGTGCCAGCAGCCTGGACAGGGGTGGCTACACCTTC. Amino acids: CASSLDRGGYTF.

This clone has a single count. V gene TRBV6-6 combines with J gene TRBJ1-4, with D possibly TRBD1 on 5 matching bases. Germline lookup yields CDR1 MNHNY and CDR2 SVGAGI (reference sequence). The CDR3 covers 14 residues. The V gene lost 7 bases and the J gene lost 8 bases, with 17 bases spanning the gap. CDR3 sequence reads: CASNQTPREEKLFF. CDR3 nucleotides: TGTGCCAGCAACCAGACACCCAGGGAGGAAAAACTGTTTTTT.

The V gene is TRBV14, the J gene TRBJ2-7; the D gene is possibly TRBD2 (5 bases). The germline V gene encodes CDR1 SGHDN and CDR2 FVKESK. The V end lost 0 bases, the J end lost 4 bases, and 13 bases lay between the germline ends. This CDR3 region has 15 residues. CDR3 amino acids: CASSQDDREWYEQYF. CDR3 in DNA: TGTGCCAGCAGCCAAGATGACCGGGAATGGTACGAGCAGTACTTC.